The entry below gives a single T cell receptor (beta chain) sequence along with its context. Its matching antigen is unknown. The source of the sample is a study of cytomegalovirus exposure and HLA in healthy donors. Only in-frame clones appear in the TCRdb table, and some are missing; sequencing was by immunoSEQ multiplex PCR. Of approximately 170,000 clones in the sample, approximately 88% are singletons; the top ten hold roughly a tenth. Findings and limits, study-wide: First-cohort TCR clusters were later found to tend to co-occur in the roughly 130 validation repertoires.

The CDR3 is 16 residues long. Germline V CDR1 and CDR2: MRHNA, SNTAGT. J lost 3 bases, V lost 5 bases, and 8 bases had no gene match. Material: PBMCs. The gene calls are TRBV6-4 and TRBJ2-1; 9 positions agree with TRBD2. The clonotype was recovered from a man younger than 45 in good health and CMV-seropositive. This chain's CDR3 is CASSSAASGDYNEQFF. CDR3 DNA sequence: TGTGCCAGCAGTTCGGCGGCTAGCGGGGACTACAATGAGCAGTTCTTC.